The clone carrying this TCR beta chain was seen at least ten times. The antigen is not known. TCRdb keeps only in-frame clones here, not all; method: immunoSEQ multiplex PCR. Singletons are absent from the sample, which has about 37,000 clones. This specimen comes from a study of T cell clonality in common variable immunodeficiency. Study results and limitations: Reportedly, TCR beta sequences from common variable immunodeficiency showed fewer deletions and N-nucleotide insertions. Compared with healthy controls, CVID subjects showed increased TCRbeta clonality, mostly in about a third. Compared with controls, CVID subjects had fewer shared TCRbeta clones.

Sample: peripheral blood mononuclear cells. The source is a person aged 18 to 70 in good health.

The CDR3 loop is CASSLGSGRINEQFF. The CDR3 DNA, read in part, is TGTGCCAGCAGTTTAGGTAGCGGGAGGATCAATGAG. This chain connects TRBV12-3 or TRBV12-4 to TRBJ2-1; TRBD2 agrees at 10 bases. The CDR3 end falls 3 residues outside the read, so it is completed with the germline J gene. The CDR3 runs 15 residues. V shed 1 base and J 6 bases; nucleotides not matched to a gene: 3.